This T cell receptor beta chain came from a study of T cell responses to AZD1222 COVID-19 vaccine. Sequencing was performed with immunoSEQ multiplex PCR; in TCRdb, only in-frame clones are kept and a portion is missing. Of about 49,000 clones in the sample, 70% to 80% were seen once. CDR3 size: 14 residues. Germline loops: CDR1 SGHRS, CDR2 YFSETQ. V was shortened by 1 base and J by 0 bases, with 7 bases between the two germline ends. The clonotype was recovered from an adult in good health. The specimen was peripheral blood, collected on day 0 of AZD1222 vaccination. The chain is built from TRBV5-1 and TRBJ1-1, with a tentative D call TRBD1 (6 bases). CDR3 DNA: TGCGCCAGCAGCTTGACAGGGCTGAACACTGAAGCTTTCTTT. Its translation: CASSLTGLNTEAFF.